The 2 T cell receptor beta chains listed next were all sequenced from one sample in a study of CD8+CD57+ T cells in acquired aplastic anemia (dated by TCRdb to about 2018). Sequenced on an Illumina HiSeq 2000. TCR beta VDJ combination and CDR3 sequence profiling used genomic DNA as the template. TCRdb took the public reads, trimmed them with fastp at Q25, ran MiXCR for clone calling and kept in-frame beta chains. When rows share a CDR3 protein, they turn into one entry using the most common DNA and genes. In this sample the table shows roughly 63,000 distinct CDR3 sequences, roughly half of which occur a single time. The ten largest clones represent about 8% of the sample. The sample was sorted CD4+, CD8+, or CD8+CD57+ T cells (not recorded which) from PBMCs. The source is a human donor in good health, serving as a control.

This clonotype has more than one count but fewer than ten. This may be a read error: a much more frequent sequence differs by one nucleotide. The chain combines TRBV9 with TRBJ2-3, with 9 bases aligning to TRBD1. Germline CDR1 SGDLS, CDR2 YYNGEE. The CDR3 has 15 residues. The CDR3 here is CTSSVGTGRPDTQYF. The CDR3 DNA reads TGTACCAGCAGCGTCGGGACAGGGAGACCAGATACGCAGTATTTT.

CDR3 in DNA: TGTGCCAGCAGTTCCGACAGGGTCCACGAGCAGTACTTC. Translation gives CASSSDRVHEQYF. The chain employs TRBV7-2 and TRBJ2-7; 7 positions match TRBD1. CDR1 is SGHTA, CDR2 FQGNSA, per germline. The CDR3 loop spans 13 amino acids. The junction had 7 bases not matched to a gene; V was cut back by 6 bases and J by 5 bases.